What follows are 21 T cell receptor beta chains derived from one specimen sequenced in a study of identical twins. TCRdb analysed the 5' RACE reads with MiXCR anew, one entry per CDR3 protein. The sample shows some 1,600,000 distinct CDR3 sequences, 32% of them seen only once. The sequenced material came from cord blood. The source of these receptors is a newborn girl in good health.

There are a few counts of this clonotype. The gene calls are TRBV5-4 and TRBJ2-3, with 8 bases aligning to TRBD2. The V gene end was trimmed by 2 bases and the J gene end by 6 bases; junction bases not matched to a gene: 8. The CDR3 covers 15 residues. CDR1 SGHNT and CDR2 YYREEE come from the germline V gene (reference sequence). The CDR3 reads CASSFVAGSWDTQYF. CDR3 nucleotides: TGTGCCAGCAGCTTCGTAGCGGGGTCGTGGGATACGCAGTATTTT.

This clonotype was counted a single time. An end of the junction does not agree with germline; a read error may underlie this. The J gene is TRBJ1-2, the V gene TRBV12-3 or TRBV12-4, with 7 bases fitting TRBD1. The CDR3 has 14 amino acids. The CDR3, as DNA: TGTGCCAGCAGGGAGACAGGGACTAACCATGGCTACACCTTC. Protein sequence: CASRETGTNHGYTF.

CDR3: CASSLVRGRNSPLHF. CDR3 bases: TGTGCCAGCAGCTTAGTGCGGGGGCGTAATTCACCCCTCCACTTT. The chain links TRBV7-2 to TRBJ1-6; tentatively, D is TRBD1 (6 bases). Germline CDR1 SGHTA, CDR2 FQGNSA. The CDR3 is 15 residues long. Trimming pared 1 base from V and 6 bases from J, leaving 10 bases between.

The DNA of the CDR3 is TGTGCCAGCAGTTTTTCCAACGTGGGGTATCGCTGGAGGGCGAACACCGGGGAGCTGTTTTTT. Translated, it gives CASSFSNVGYRWRANTGELFF. The rearrangement joins TRBV27 to TRBJ2-2; D perhaps matches TRBD2 (6 bases). In germline, CDR1 is MNHEY, CDR2 SMNVEV (reference sequence). Between the trimmed V and J ends, which lost 3 bases and 0 bases, there was a span of 26 bases. The CDR3 runs 21 residues.

The V and J genes are TRBV29-1 and TRBJ2-1; 15 bases map to TRBD2. The germline V gene has CDR1 SQVTM and CDR2 ANQGSEA. The trim removed 4 bases at V and 8 bases at J, leaving 9 bases unmatched. CDR3 length equals 16 residues. The CDR3 nucleotides are TGCAGCGTTGGGAAAGCGGGGACTAGCGGGAGGCATGAGCAGTTCTTC. This encodes CSVGKAGTSGRHEQFF.

This clonotype was seen more than once but under ten times. The rearrangement links TRBV20-1 to TRBJ2-5; perhaps D is TRBD1 or TRBD2 (5 bases each). CDR3 length: 14 residues. The ends were cut back, 6 bases at V and 0 bases at J, with 14 bases in the middle. CDR1 DFQATT and CDR2 SNEGSKA come from the germline V gene (reference sequence). CDR3 coding DNA: TGCAGTGCCTCTATGTGGGGGTACCAAGAGACCCAGTACTTC. Amino acid sequence: CSASMWGYQETQYF.

The V and J genes are TRBV6-1 and TRBJ2-1; no clear D. V was trimmed by 6 bases and J by 10 bases, leaving 28 bases between them. This CDR3 is built from 17 residues. Germline CDR1 is MNHNS and CDR2 is SASEGT. The CDR3 nucleotides are TGTGCCAGCAGCGTACGGTCCGGCTACGCGGCGGTCGAGGAGCAGTTCTTC. Translated, it gives CASSVRSGYAAVEEQFF.

This clonotype showed up just a few times. The genes are TRBV9 and TRBJ1-1; possibly TRBD1 for D (5 bases). Trimming shortened V by 1 base and J by 4 bases, and 8 bases separated the two germline ends. Germline CDR1 reads SGDLS; CDR2 reads YYNGEE. The CDR3 totals 13 residues. Here the CDR3 reads CASSVWGGTEAFF. The CDR3 DNA is TGTGCCAGCAGCGTATGGGGGGGCACTGAAGCTTTCTTT.

This clonotype occurred a few times. This chain joins TRBV3-1 and TRBJ2-7, with a weak D call TRBD2 (5 bases). Per the germline V gene, CDR1 is LGHDT and CDR2 is YNNKEL (reference sequence). The CDR3 loop spans 17 amino acids. Trimming cost V 4 bases and J 2 bases, with 21 bases left between them. The CDR3 protein is CASSRRARRGPTYEQYF. For the CDR3, the DNA is TGTGCCAGCAGCCGGCGGGCTAGGCGCGGACCCACCTACGAGCAGTACTTC.

This clonotype was detected a few times. The V gene is TRBV28, the J gene TRBJ1-4, with 10 bases that match TRBD1. J gave up 8 bases and V 3 bases, and 6 bases lay outside the gene matches. This CDR3 region has 15 residues. The germline CDR1 and CDR2 sequences are MDHEN and SYDVKM. The CDR3 coding sequence is TGTGCCAGCAGTTTCGCGGACAGGGGGGGCGAAAAACTGTTTTTT. As protein: CASSFADRGGEKLFF.

The chain links TRBV7-2 to TRBJ2-7; 12 bases are a match to TRBD2. V was clipped by 5 bases and J by 12 bases; unmatched bases: 14. The CDR3 is 15 residues long. Germline V lookup: CDR1 SGHTA, CDR2 FQGNSA. The CDR3 loop reads CASSQTSTSGGLRYF. The CDR3 coding sequence is TGTGCCAGCAGCCAGACCTCGACTAGCGGGGGTCTGCGGTACTTC.

The CDR3 sequence is CASSPDRYGAAPQFF. The CDR3 nucleotides read TGTGCCAGCAGCCCGGACAGGTATGGGGCGGCCCCACAGTTCTTC. The J gene is TRBJ2-1, the V gene TRBV27; 7 bases align to TRBD1. V lost 6 bases and J lost 13; bases outside the gene matches: 18. Per the germline V gene, CDR1 is MNHEY and CDR2 is SMNVEV (reference sequence). This CDR3 has 15 amino acids.

The V call is TRBV20-1, the J call TRBJ2-1, with 12 bases matching TRBD2. With V trimmed by 3 bases and J by 3 bases, 6 bases remained unmatched. Germline V gene lookup returns CDR1 DFQATT and CDR2 SNEGSKA (reference sequence). This CDR3 comprises 16 residues. This CDR3 is CSARASGGANYNEQFF. In nucleotides, the CDR3 is TGCAGTGCTAGGGCTAGCGGGGGGGCGAACTACAATGAGCAGTTCTTC.

The chain recombines TRBV24-1 with TRBJ2-2; the D gene is possibly TRBD1 (6 bases). Germline-derived CDR1 and CDR2 are KGHDR and SFDVKD. CDR3 length: 15 amino acids. Trimming left V 4 bases short and J 1 base short, with 9 bases between. Here the CDR3 DNA reads TGTGCCACCAGTGACCCACAGGGGAACACCGGGGAGCTGTTTTTT. Translated, it gives CATSDPQGNTGELFF.

The V gene is TRBV25-1, the J gene TRBJ2-1; 9 positions match TRBD2. The CDR3 covers 18 residues. The germline V gene encodes CDR1 MGHDK and CDR2 SYGVNS. J gave up 3 bases and V 1 base, and 10 bases lay outside the gene matches. Written as DNA, the CDR3 is TGTGCCAGCAGTGAATCCCCTATAGCGGGAGCCTTCTACAATGAGCAGTTCTTC. Translating it yields CASSESPIAGAFYNEQFF. The complete variable domain, with remaining parts taken from reference TRBV25-1 and TRBJ2-1, reads EADIYQTPRYLVIGTGKKITLECSQTMGHDKMYWYQQDPGMELHLIHYSYGVNSTEKGDLSSESTVSRIRTEHFPLTLESARPSHTSQYLCASSESPIAGAFYNEQFFGPGTRLTVL.

This clonotype was seen a few times. The chain couples TRBV15 to TRBJ2-5; D gene uncertain. The germline V gene has CDR1 LNHNV and CDR2 YYDKDF (reference sequence). V lost 0 bases and J 11 bases, leaving 22 bases between the germline ends. This CDR3 has 16 residues. For the CDR3, the DNA is TGTGCCACCAGCAGAGATATCTCCCGGGTATACAATGAGCAGTACTTC. The encoded protein is CATSRDISRVYNEQYF.

In this sample, this clonotype turned up a few times. The V and J genes are TRBV6-2 or TRBV6-3 and TRBJ1-2, with 7 bases aligning to TRBD1. From germline, CDR1 is MNHEY and CDR2 SVGEGT. The length of the CDR3 is 16 residues. The J segment lost 4 bases and the V segment lost 6 bases, leaving 14 bases of the junction unmatched. The CDR3 region is CASSPRTGLKVYGYTF. The CDR3 nucleotides are TGTGCCAGCAGCCCCCGGACAGGACTAAAGGTCTATGGCTACACCTTC.

This clonotype was recorded at least ten times. This chain links TRBV20-1 with TRBJ1-2, with D unresolved. Germline loops: CDR1 DFQATT, CDR2 SNEGSKA (reference sequence). CDR3 length: 11 amino acids. Trimming removed 3 bases from V and 4 bases from J, with 6 bases in between. CDR3: CSASPGYGYTF. CDR3 nucleotides: TGCAGTGCTAGTCCGGGCTATGGCTACACCTTC.

This clonotype was recorded a few times. The rearrangement joins TRBV24-1 to TRBJ2-3; the D call may be TRBD1 or TRBD2 (6 bases each). Germline V lookup: CDR1 KGHDR, CDR2 SFDVKD. The CDR3 covers 14 residues. V lost 5 bases, J lost 4 bases, and 12 bases lay in between. The chain's CDR3 is CATSVGGGADTQYF. The CDR3 coding sequence is TGTGCCACCAGTGTAGGAGGGGGTGCAGATACGCAGTATTTT.

This clonotype was seen a few times. The CDR3 is CASSPLHGGYEQYF. CDR3 nucleotides: TGTGCCAGCAGCCCGTTACACGGGGGTTACGAGCAGTACTTC. The V and J genes are TRBV7-9 and TRBJ2-7; a weak D match, TRBD2 (6 bases). The CDR3 sequence is 14 residues long. Germline CDR1 SEHNR, CDR2 FQNEAQ (reference sequence). Trimming took 5 bases from V and 4 from J, leaving 15 bases between them.

A few counts support this clonotype. CDR3 sequence (DNA): TGCAGCGTTAGCACCACAGATACGCAGTATTTT. Amino acids: CSVSTTDTQYF. The V gene is TRBV29-1, the J gene TRBJ2-3; D gene ambiguous. The CDR3 spans 11 residues. V gave up 5 bases and J gave up 2 bases, with 5 bases separating them. Germline V gives CDR1 SQVTM, CDR2 ANQGSEA.